The 13 T cell receptor beta chains below all came from one sample that was sequenced in a study of shared clonotypes between healthy human individuals. Profiling relied on immunoSEQ multiplex PCR, and the TCRdb table lists in-frame clones only, not all of them. The table has roughly 2,500,000 clones, 90% to 95% seen once. The sequencing input was naive CD4+ T cells from PBMCs. Subset denoted: CD45RA+ positively selected. These receptors all come from a man aged 18 to 30 in good health. Some clones in this sample may be carry-over from other donors' samples.

The chain carries TRBV7-8 and TRBJ1-6; a possible D gene is TRBD1 (5 bases). Germline values: CDR1 SGHVS, CDR2 FQNEAQ. The CDR3 has 15 residues. V was shortened by 3 bases and J by 4 bases, with 10 bases between the two germline ends. The CDR3 here is CASSFRDGYNSPLHF. The CDR3 DNA reads as TGTGCCAGCAGCTTTAGGGACGGGTATAATTCACCCCTCCACTTT.

The count of this clone is one. The J gene is TRBJ2-7, the V gene TRBV30; 8 nucleotides line up with TRBD2. The CDR3 runs to 12 residues. With 8 bases clipped from V and 2 bases from J, the junction kept 5 bases outside the gene matches. Germline CDR1 and CDR2: GTSNPN and SVGIG (reference sequence). The chain's CDR3 is CAVERGPYEQYF. CDR3 in DNA: TGTGCCGTGGAGCGGGGGCCCTACGAGCAGTACTTC.

The CDR3, as DNA: TGCGCCAGCAGCGGCCGGGACTTGGGAGATACGCAGTATTTT. As protein: CASSGRDLGDTQYF. The chain is built from TRBV5-1 and TRBJ2-3; possible D gene TRBD2, 6 bases. CDR3 size: 14 residues. Germline CDR1 SGHRS, CDR2 YFSETQ. V dropped 4 bases and J dropped 5 bases, with 14 bases sitting between them.

V is TRBV28 and J is TRBJ1-2; D gene unclear. Trimming took 5 bases from V and 2 from J, leaving 15 bases between them. This CDR3 is built from 15 residues. The germline gives CDR1 MDHEN, CDR2 SYDVKM. The CDR3 nucleotides read TGTGCCAGCAGTATCCCGGGCCCGGGAAACTATGGCTACACCTTC. This gives the protein CASSIPGPGNYGYTF.

The chain carries TRBV9 and TRBJ2-4; a weak D match, TRBD2 (6 bases). The CDR3 has 14 residues. Germline V gene lookup returns CDR1 SGDLS and CDR2 YYNGEE. The germline V and J ends were trimmed by 3 bases and 1 base, with 8 bases remaining between them. CDR3 region: CASSASGAKNIQYF. DNA of the CDR3: TGTGCCAGCAGCGCAAGCGGGGCCAAAAACATTCAGTACTTC.

Worth noting for this clone: The sample has other DNA sequences that encode this CDR3 too. The chain is built from TRBV6-5 and TRBJ1-5; D gene uncertain. Germline V CDR1 and CDR2: MNHEY, SVGAGI. The CDR3 covers 13 residues. V was cut by 0 bases and J by 4 bases, with 4 bases left in between. CDR3 sequence (DNA): TGTGCCAGCAGTTACTCTTATAATCAGCCCCAGCATTTT. It translates to CASSYSYNQPQHF.

Concerning this clone itself: In the same sample, other DNA sequences code for this CDR3. The V and J genes are TRBV5-1 and TRBJ2-2; no reliable D call. Germline V gene sequence: CDR1 SGHRS, CDR2 YFSETQ. The CDR3 contains 14 residues. Trimming took off 1 base at V and 1 base at J, with 5 bases between the two ends. CDR3 in amino acids: CASSLLENTGELFF. The CDR3 bases are TGCGCCAGCAGCTTGTTAGAGAACACCGGGGAGCTGTTTTTT.

The chain recombines TRBV5-1 with TRBJ1-5; D unresolved. The germline V gene has CDR1 SGHRS and CDR2 YFSETQ. Trimming stripped 4 bases from V and 1 base from J, with 6 bases between. The CDR3 runs to 13 residues. The CDR3 nucleotides read TGCGCCAGCAGCGACGACAGCAATCAGCCCCAGCATTTT. Protein product: CASSDDSNQPQHF.

The rearrangement uses TRBV5-4 and TRBJ2-2; D might be TRBD2 (6 bases). The CDR3 loop spans 16 amino acids. Germline V gives CDR1 SGHNT, CDR2 YYREEE (reference sequence). Trimming removed 0 bases from V and 9 bases from J, with 18 bases in between. The CDR3 region is CASSLGGGLTWRELFF. CDR3 nucleotides: TGTGCCAGCAGCTTGGGTGGGGGACTCACGTGGAGGGAGCTGTTTTTT.

The CDR3 DNA sequence: TGTGCCAGCAGTTCGGGACCAAACACCGGGGAGCTGTTTTTT. The encoded protein is CASSSGPNTGELFF. This chain connects TRBV2 to TRBJ2-2; D tentatively reads TRBD1 or TRBD2 (5 bases each). CDR3 length equals 14 residues. The V gene lost 5 bases and the J gene lost 2 bases, with 9 bases spanning the gap. Germline CDR1 is SNHLY and CDR2 is FYNNEI. Filled out from reference TRBV2 and TRBJ2-2, the complete variable domain reads EPEVTQTPSHQVTQMGQEVILRCVPISNHLYFYWYRQILGQKVEFLVSFYNNEISEKSEIFDDQFSVERPDGSNFTLKIRSTKLEDSAMYFCASSSGPNTGELFFGEGSRLTVL.

The chain carries TRBV28 and TRBJ1-5, with D maybe TRBD1 (6 bases). Germline V gene data show CDR1 as MDHEN and CDR2 as SYDVKM. V shed 9 bases and J shed 4 bases, with 13 bases lying between them. This CDR3 comprises 13 residues. The CDR3 DNA reads as TGTGCCAGTAGGGGGAGGGATAATCAGCCCCAGCATTTT. Translating gives CASRGRDNQPQHF.

This clone was seen a single time. The chain employs TRBV2 and TRBJ2-3, with TRBD1 matching over 8 bases. The germline V gene encodes CDR1 SNHLY and CDR2 FYNNEI. V was pared by 6 bases and J by 7 bases, with 9 bases of the junction left unmatched. The CDR3 spans 14 residues. The CDR3 loop is CASSWDRSQNTQYF. The CDR3 DNA is TGTGCCAGCAGCTGGGACAGGTCACAGAATACGCAGTATTTT. Full variable domain (outside the CDR3, taken from reference TRBV2 and TRBJ2-3): EPEVTQTPSHQVTQMGQEVILRCVPISNHLYFYWYRQILGQKVEFLVSFYNNEISEKSEIFDDQFSVERPDGSNFTLKIRSTKLEDSAMYFCASSWDRSQNTQYFGPGTRLTVL.

CDR3: CASSVREIKETQYF. The CDR3 coding sequence is TGTGCCAGCAGTGTCCGGGAGATTAAGGAGACCCAGTACTTC. The chain uses TRBV2 and TRBJ2-5, with D maybe TRBD2 (6 bases). This CDR3 is 14 amino acids long. Germline CDR1 reads SNHLY; CDR2 reads FYNNEI. Trimming took 4 bases from V and 5 from J, leaving 14 bases between them.